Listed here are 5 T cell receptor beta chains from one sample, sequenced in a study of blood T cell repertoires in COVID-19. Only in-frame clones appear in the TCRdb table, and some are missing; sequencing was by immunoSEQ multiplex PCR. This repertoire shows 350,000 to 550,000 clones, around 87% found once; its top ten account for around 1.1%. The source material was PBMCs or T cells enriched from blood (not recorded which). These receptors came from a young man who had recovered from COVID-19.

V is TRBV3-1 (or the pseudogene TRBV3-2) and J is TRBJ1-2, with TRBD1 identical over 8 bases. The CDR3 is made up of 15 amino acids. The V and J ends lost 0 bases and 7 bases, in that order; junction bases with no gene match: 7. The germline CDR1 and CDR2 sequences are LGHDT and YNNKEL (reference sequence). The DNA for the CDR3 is TGTGCCAGCAGCCAAGATAAGGCAGGGGGCGGTGGCTACACCTTC. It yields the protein CASSQDKAGGGGYTF.

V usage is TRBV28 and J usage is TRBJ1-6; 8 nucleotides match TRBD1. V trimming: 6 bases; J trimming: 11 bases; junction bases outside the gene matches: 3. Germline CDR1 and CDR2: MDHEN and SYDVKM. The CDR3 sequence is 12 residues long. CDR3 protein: CASSWDRPPLHF. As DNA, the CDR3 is TGTGCCAGCAGCTGGGACAGGCCACCCCTCCACTTT.

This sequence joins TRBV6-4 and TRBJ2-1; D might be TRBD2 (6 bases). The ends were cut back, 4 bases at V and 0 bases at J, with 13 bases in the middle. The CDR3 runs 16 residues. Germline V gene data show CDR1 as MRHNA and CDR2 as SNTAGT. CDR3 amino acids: CASSAEYGSSYNEQFF. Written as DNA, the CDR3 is TGTGCCAGCAGTGCAGAGTACGGGAGCTCCTACAATGAGCAGTTCTTC.

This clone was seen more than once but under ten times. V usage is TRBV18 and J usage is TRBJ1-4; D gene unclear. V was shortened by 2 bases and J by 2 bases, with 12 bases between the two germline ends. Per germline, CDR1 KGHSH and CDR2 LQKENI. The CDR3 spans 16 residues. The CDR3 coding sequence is TGTGCCAGCTCACCAGGGCCCTGGGCCACTAATGAAAAACTGTTTTTT. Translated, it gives CASSPGPWATNEKLFF.

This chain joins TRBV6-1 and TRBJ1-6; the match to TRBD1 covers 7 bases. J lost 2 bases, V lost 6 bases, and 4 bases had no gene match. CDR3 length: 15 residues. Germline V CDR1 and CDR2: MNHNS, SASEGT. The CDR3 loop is CASRVGGAYNSPLHF. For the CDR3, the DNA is TGTGCCAGCAGAGTAGGGGGCGCCTATAATTCACCCCTCCACTTT.